Listed here are 16 T cell receptor beta chains from one sample, sequenced in a study of read filtering for tumor transcriptome and immune sequencing. Molecular barcoded adaptors covering alpha/delta and beta/gamma chains were used on approximately 440 ng RNA. One entry per CDR3 protein, called by TCRdb with MiXCR from the reads. The sample lists 85,000 or so distinct CDR3 sequences; 12% were seen once. Sequencing was carried out using a population of CD138-negative cells sorted from bone marrow. These receptors were obtained from a donor at least 40 years old with multiple myeloma.

This clonotype was seen many times. This CDR3 is CSARPGLAVDNEQFF. CDR3 coding DNA: TGCAGTGCTAGACCTGGACTAGCGGTAGACAATGAGCAGTTCTTC. V gene TRBV20-1 combines with J gene TRBJ2-1, with TRBD2 matching 10 bases. The CDR3 loop spans 15 amino acids. Losses at the gene ends were 2 bases for V and 5 bases for J; bases not matched to a gene: 6. The V gene's germline CDR1 is DFQATT and CDR2 SNEGSKA (reference sequence).

This clonotype came up many times. The chain links TRBV7-8 to TRBJ2-1; D uncertain. The CDR3 is 16 residues long. Looked up from germline, CDR1 is SGHVS and CDR2 is FQNEAQ. V was clipped by 5 bases and J by 0 bases, with 14 bases between them. CDR3 amino acids: CASSPGVTSSYNEQFF. The CDR3 nucleotides read TGTGCCAGCAGCCCGGGTGTAACCAGCTCCTACAATGAGCAGTTCTTC.

Details on this clonotype: A read error is the likely source, as a far larger clone sits one nucleotide away. The conserved phenylalanine or tryptophan normally closing the CDR3 is absent here, so this likely arose from a read error. The CDR3 region is CASSLLLSSYNEQFL. CDR3 nucleotide sequence: TGTGCCAGCAGCCTCCTTCTAAGCTCCTACAATGAGCAGTTCTTA. The gene calls are TRBV7-3 and TRBJ2-1; D is unresolved. Germline CDR1 and CDR2: SGHTA and FQGTGA. The CDR3 sequence is 15 residues long. V was trimmed by 5 bases and J by 0 bases, leaving 11 bases between them.

This clonotype has a count of ten or more. The V and J genes are TRBV4-1 and TRBJ1-5; D not resolved. This CDR3 contains 15 residues. V was clipped by 0 bases and J by 3 bases, with 9 bases between them. Germline V lookup: CDR1 MGHRA, CDR2 YSYEKL. The CDR3 here is CASSQDVGSNQPQHF. The CDR3 DNA reads TGCGCCAGCAGCCAAGATGTGGGTTCCAATCAGCCCCAGCATTTT.

This clonotype was found many times. CDR3 region: CASRKPGQGTDTQYF. Here the CDR3 DNA reads TGTGCCAGCAGAAAACCGGGACAGGGCACAGATACGCAGTATTTT. J is TRBJ2-3 and V is TRBV6-2 or TRBV6-3; 8 bases agree with TRBD1. This CDR3 contains 15 residues. Germline V gene lookup returns CDR1 MNHEY and CDR2 SVGEGT. Trimming cost V 6 bases and J 1 base; bases outside gene matches: 6.

This clonotype was seen a few times. A much larger clone is a single base away; this may be a read error. The chain carries TRBV10-3 and TRBJ2-1, with 7 bases lining up with TRBD1. The V gene end was trimmed by 9 bases and the J gene end by 6 bases; junction bases not matched to a gene: 8. CDR3 length: 13 residues. The germline gives CDR1 ENHRY, CDR2 SYGVKD. The CDR3 loop reads CAITGTDCNEQFF. CDR3 nucleotide sequence: TGTGCCATTACCGGGACAGACTGCAATGAGCAGTTCTTC.

This chain links TRBV10-3 with TRBJ2-4, with 7 bases lining up with TRBD2. With V trimmed by 4 bases and J by 2 bases, 8 bases remained unmatched. Germline V gene lookup returns CDR1 ENHRY and CDR2 SYGVKD. The length of the CDR3 is 16 residues. The CDR3 nucleotides are TGTGCCATCAGTGGAAGCGGGAAGGAGTCCAAAAACATTCAGTACTTC. This sequence encodes CAISGSGKESKNIQYF.

This clonotype was seen repeatedly, ten times or more. This chain joins TRBV29-1 and TRBJ2-3; the match to TRBD1 covers 9 bases. The CDR3 has 13 amino acids. The germline V gene has CDR1 SQVTM and CDR2 ANQGSEA. J was trimmed by 4 bases and V by 6 bases; bases with no gene match: 5. The CDR3 here is CSVNTGGADTQYF. The CDR3 DNA follows: TGCAGCGTCAACACAGGGGGCGCAGATACGCAGTATTTT.

This clonotype was recorded many times. The chain employs TRBV20-1 and TRBJ1-1; TRBD1 might be the D (5 bases). The CDR3 runs 15 residues. In germline, CDR1 is DFQATT, CDR2 SNEGSKA (reference sequence). With 1 base removed from V and 1 base from J, the gap between germline ends came to 13 bases. The DNA of the CDR3 is TGCAGTGCTAGAGGGTTGGGGGAGTCGAACACTGAAGCTTTCTTT. It is translated as CSARGLGESNTEAFF.

This clonotype was observed many times. The V call is TRBV15, the J call TRBJ2-2; 12 bases align to TRBD1. CDR1 and CDR2 (germline): LNHNV, YYDKDF (reference sequence). The junction had 6 bases not matched to a gene; V was cut back by 1 base and J by 6 bases. The CDR3 runs to 17 residues. The CDR3 bases are TGTGCCACCAGCAGAGTGGGGACAGGGGGCCGATCCGGGGAGCTGTTTTTT. This encodes CATSRVGTGGRSGELFF.

This clonotype appeared many times. This chain connects TRBV5-1 to TRBJ2-5; 8 bases map to TRBD1. Germline lookup yields CDR1 SGHRS and CDR2 YFSETQ. The V and J ends lost 1 base and 5 bases, in that order; junction bases with no gene match: 4. CDR3 size: 14 residues. Written as DNA, the CDR3 is TGCGCCAGCAGCTTGACAGGGGGAGAGGAGACCCAGTACTTC. Its protein is CASSLTGGEETQYF.

The chain recombines TRBV12-3 or TRBV12-4 with TRBJ1-5, with TRBD1 matching 11 bases. This CDR3 spans 14 amino acids. Losses at the gene ends were 5 bases for V and 6 bases for J; bases not matched to a gene: 3. Here the CDR3 DNA reads TGTGCCAGCAGTCGGACAGGGGGCAGTCAGCCCCAGCATTTT. Translated, it gives CASSRTGGSQPQHF.

Many counts were recorded for this clonotype. This rearrangement joins TRBV12-3 or TRBV12-4 to TRBJ2-3; TRBD2 matches 13 bases. The CDR3 extends over 15 amino acids. The trim removed 5 bases at V and 4 bases at J, leaving 3 bases unmatched. In DNA, the CDR3 is TGTGCCAGCAGTAACGGACTAGCGGGAGCAGATACGCAGTATTTT. The encoded protein is CASSNGLAGADTQYF.

This clonotype was found many times. The chain couples TRBV7-9 to TRBJ2-5; TRBD1 is a possible D gene (5 bases). Trimming shortened V by 4 bases and J by 1 base, and 10 bases separated the two germline ends. CDR3 length: 14 amino acids. Germline V gives CDR1 SEHNR, CDR2 FQNEAQ (reference sequence). The CDR3 region is CASSWQGGQETQYF. CDR3 nucleotide sequence: TGTGCCAGCAGCTGGCAGGGTGGCCAAGAGACCCAGTACTTC.

This clonotype was recorded at least ten times. The chain carries TRBV20-1 and TRBJ2-5, with TRBD2 identical over 8 bases. The V gene's germline CDR1 is DFQATT and CDR2 SNEGSKA (reference sequence). The CDR3 is 15 amino acids. V shed 3 bases and J 3 bases; nucleotides not matched to a gene: 9. This CDR3 reads CSASFPTSVKETQYF. The CDR3 bases are TGCAGTGCTAGCTTCCCGACTAGCGTGAAAGAGACCCAGTACTTC.

This clonotype came up many times. The rearrangement links TRBV5-1 to TRBJ1-4, with D unresolved. Germline CDR1 is SGHRS and CDR2 is YFSETQ. There are 14 residues in the CDR3. V was pared by 6 bases and J by 3 bases, with 12 bases between. CDR3: CASMRDAANEKLFF. The DNA of the CDR3 is TGCGCCAGCATGAGGGATGCTGCTAATGAAAAACTGTTTTTT.